The source of this T cell receptor (beta chain) is a study of early T cells in non-severe SARS-CoV-2 infection. Overall study context: The study sequenced bulk RNA from unsorted whole blood, with chains unpaired.

This clonotype was detected many times. As yet, its antigen is unknown. This CDR3 is 14 amino acids long. Germline-derived CDR1 and CDR2 are SGHTA and FQGNSA. J gave up 3 bases and V 5 bases, and 1 base lay outside the gene matches. In the library, individual cDNA molecules carried attached unique molecular identifiers. MiXCR, run by TCRdb on the 5' RACE reads, gives a single entry per CDR3 protein. The data contain about 67,000 distinct CDR3 sequences, about a tenth of them singletons. Overall study results and limits: Comparison of clonotypes with VDJdb favored anti-spike CD8 responses while missing private and CD4 specificities.

Source: whole blood, taken at baseline. The chain links TRBV7-2 to TRBJ1-4; TRBD1 aligns across 9 bases. The receptor comes from an adult who was a healthcare worker with PCR-confirmed SARS-CoV-2 infection or an uninfected control (not recorded which). CDR3 DNA sequence: TGTGCCAGCAGCCGGGACAGGGCTAATGAAAAACTGTTTTTT. This sequence encodes CASSRDRANEKLFF.